The sample holds many counts of the clone carrying this T cell receptor (beta chain). Its cognate antigen is unknown. The V gene's germline CDR1 is MNHNS and CDR2 SASEGT. The CDR3 consists of 16 residues. V lost 5 bases and J 2 bases, leaving 15 bases between the germline ends. The sample originates from a study of regulatory T cells in long-lasting Graves disease. Study-level points and caveats: Newly diagnosed disease favored TRBV20-1 and TRBJ2-1 over persistent disease. Clonotypes that were public and shared totalled a few thousand in persistent patients versus around 970 in new patients.

The time point denotes: newly diagnosed GD, antithyroid drugs for less than 3 months. RNA extracted from PBMCs served as the sequencing template. Construction of TCR beta libraries relied on iRepertoire HTBI primers and on Arm-PCR targeting CDR3 regions. TCRdb recomputed calls from the multiplex PCR reads with MiXCR, one row per CDR3 protein. The sample lists over 350,000 distinct CDR3 sequences, 15% seen once, with over 7.5% in the top ten. These data were also reused for a study on T cells in Graves' hyperthyroidism and ophthalmopathy. That investigation notes: Ophthalmopathy and stable hyperthyroidism were told apart by a 13 V-J model.

The sample consisted of peripheral blood mononuclear cells (PBMCs), taken at new diagnosis, from a patient treated with antithyroid drugs. This TCR was sampled from a woman in her forties with Graves disease. This rearrangement joins TRBV6-1 to TRBJ2-2; D perhaps matches TRBD2 (5 bases). The CDR3: CASSPPPDLNTGELFF. Written as DNA, the CDR3 is TGTGCCAGCAGTCCCCCCCCGGACTTAAACACCGGGGAGCTGTTTTTT.